The sample holds one count of the clone carrying this TCR beta chain. This record belongs to a study of CD8 T cells in Susac syndrome. With random hexamers, reverse transcription was performed on about 0.45 to 1 ug of RNA. Each CDR3 protein is one row after TCRdb ran MiXCR on the immunoSEQ multiplex PCR reads. The sample consists of tens of thousands of distinct CDR3 sequences, 96% of them appearing once. The TCR was taken from a human donor with multiple sclerosis. The source material was CD4+ T cells from PBMCs.

Here the CDR3 DNA reads TGTGCCAGCAGTGAAGCCAGGTCGGAGACCCAGTACTTC. Amino acids: CASSEARSETQYF. The chain carries TRBV6-1 and TRBJ2-5; D is uncertain. CDR1 MNHNS and CDR2 SASEGT come from the germline V gene. The V and J ends lost 0 bases and 5 bases respectively, with 7 bases between them. CDR3 length: 13 residues.